One and the same sample provided the 30 T cell receptor beta chains below, sequenced in a study of Graves' ophthalmopathy and Graves' hyperthyroidism. Beta-chain TCR CDR3 regions were amplified from RNA transcripts. An opening RT-PCR round employed HTBI primers and preceded a second-round multiplex PCR. TCRdb passed the multiplex PCR reads through MiXCR, listing each CDR3 protein once. The table records some 750,000 distinct CDR3 sequences, about 44% of them present only once. The sequenced material came from peripheral blood. The receptor source for this set is an adult man with Graves' ophthalmopathy.

The J gene is TRBJ1-6, the V gene TRBV10-3, with 7 bases lining up with TRBD1. The CDR3 loop spans 13 amino acids. The V segment lost 6 bases and the J segment 7 bases; nucleotides outside the gene matches: 3. CDR1 is ENHRY and CDR2 is SYGVKD in the germline V gene. The CDR3: CAIRETGNSPLHF. CDR3 in DNA: TGTGCCATCAGGGAGACAGGGAATTCACCCCTCCACTTT.

This clonotype has a handful of counts. The gene calls are TRBV6-6 and TRBJ1-5, with D uncertain. Per germline, CDR1 MNHNY and CDR2 SVGAGI (reference sequence). The CDR3 covers 16 residues. The V end was cut by 0 bases, the J end by 4 bases, with 13 bases between. The CDR3 here is CASSYSSASANQPQHF. CDR3 DNA: TGTGCCAGCAGTTACTCCTCGGCATCCGCTAATCAGCCCCAGCATTTT.

This clonotype was found many times. The chain links TRBV10-1 to TRBJ2-7, with D unresolved. In germline, CDR1 is WNHNN, CDR2 SYGVQD (reference sequence). Trimming removed 3 bases at V and 3 bases at J, with 12 bases between. The CDR3 extends over 14 amino acids. The chain's CDR3 is CASSDPAKFYEQYF. The CDR3 nucleotides are TGCGCCAGCAGTGACCCCGCAAAATTCTACGAGCAGTACTTC.

This clonotype was seen just once. The genes are TRBV2 and TRBJ2-2; 7 bases map to TRBD1. The CDR3 runs 14 residues. Trimming took 6 bases from V and 3 from J; bases not matched to a gene: 4. Germline CDR1 and CDR2: SNHLY and FYNNEI. As DNA, the CDR3 is TGTGCCAGCAGGTTCGGGACAGACACCGGGGAGCTGTTTTTT. It yields the protein CASRFGTDTGELFF. Variable domain in full (rest from reference TRBV2 and TRBJ2-2): EPEVTQTPSHQVTQMGQEVILRCVPISNHLYFYWYRQILGQKVEFLVSFYNNEISEKSEIFDDQFSVERPDGSNFTLKIRSTKLEDSAMYFCASRFGTDTGELFFGEGSRLTVL.

Only a few counts were recorded for this clonotype. The chain combines TRBV25-1 with TRBJ2-5, with 8 bases that match TRBD1. The CDR3 is 15 amino acids. Germline V gene sequence: CDR1 MGHDK, CDR2 SYGVNS. Trimming at V came to 4 bases and at J to 5 bases, leaving 9 bases not matched to a gene. CDR3 protein: CASSGVTGEDETQYF. For the CDR3, the DNA is TGTGCCAGCAGTGGAGTGACAGGGGAGGATGAGACCCAGTACTTC.

This clonotype was seen repeatedly, ten times or more. The V call is TRBV19, the J call TRBJ1-2; D unresolved. The ends were cut back, 1 base at V and 8 bases at J, with 14 bases in the middle. Germline lookup yields CDR1 LNHDA and CDR2 SQIVND (reference sequence). The CDR3 extends over 14 amino acids. The CDR3 bases are TGTGCCAGTAGTATAGCTGTGGTCATTGGCGGCTACACCTTC. Its translation is CASSIAVVIGGYTF.

This clonotype showed up many times. The chain uses TRBV29-1 and TRBJ1-1; maybe TRBD1 (6 bases). Germline V gene sequence: CDR1 SQVTM, CDR2 ANQGSEA. Trimming stripped 4 bases from V and 0 bases from J, with 6 bases between. This CDR3 contains 12 residues. CDR3 DNA: TGCAGCGTTGGGGACATGAACACTGAAGCTTTCTTT. This sequence encodes CSVGDMNTEAFF.

This clonotype was counted between two and nine times. The chain has TRBV7-6 and TRBJ2-7; D could derive from TRBD1 or TRBD2 (6 bases each). Germline CDR1 SGHVS, CDR2 FNYEAQ. Trimming stripped 4 bases from V and 5 bases from J, with 12 bases between. The CDR3 is 13 residues long. CDR3 amino acids: CASSSRGRDEQYF. Written as DNA, the CDR3 is TGTGCCAGCAGCTCCCGGGGGCGAGACGAGCAGTACTTC.

In its sample, this clonotype was seen many times. J is TRBJ1-3 and V is TRBV10-3; a possible D gene is TRBD1 (5 bases). Per the germline V gene, CDR1 is ENHRY and CDR2 is SYGVKD. CDR3 size: 16 residues. The ends were cut back, 3 bases at V and 0 bases at J, with 12 bases in the middle. The CDR3 loop is CAISDPGATSGNTIYF. The CDR3 coding sequence is TGTGCCATCAGTGATCCCGGGGCCACCTCTGGAAACACCATATATTTT.

Ten or more counts support this clonotype. The V call is TRBV10-3, the J call TRBJ1-2; no firm D call. Germline CDR1 ENHRY, CDR2 SYGVKD. The CDR3 is made up of 15 amino acids. The ends were cut back, 10 bases at V and 1 base at J, with 19 bases in the middle. The CDR3: CATRPVAAINYGYTF. The CDR3 coding sequence is TGTGCCACCCGGCCGGTAGCAGCCATTAACTATGGCTACACCTTC.

The DNA for the CDR3 is TGTGCCAGCAGTGAAAGACAGGGCGGCAATCAGCCCCAGCATTTT. Protein: CASSERQGGNQPQHF. This chain uses TRBV6-1 with TRBJ1-5, with 7 positions matching TRBD1. Trimming took 2 bases from V and 2 from J; bases not matched to a gene: 3. Per the germline V gene, CDR1 is MNHNS and CDR2 is SASEGT. The CDR3 length is 15 residues.

On this clonotype itself: A read error may produce the germline difference seen at one junction end. The rearrangement uses TRBV5-1 and TRBJ2-7; 10 bases are shared with TRBD1. The CDR3 loop spans 16 amino acids. The germline V gene encodes CDR1 SGHRS and CDR2 YFSETQ. CDR3 in DNA: TGTGCCAGCAGCCCGGGGACAGGGGTTATGTTTAACGAGCAGTACTTC. Protein product: CASSPGTGVMFNEQYF. Full variable domain (rest looked up from reference TRBV5-1 and TRBJ2-7): KAGVTQTPRYLIKTRGQQVTLSCSPISGHRSVSWYQQTPGQGLQFLFEYFSETQRNKGNFPGRFSGRQFSNSRSEMNVSTLELGDSALYLCASSPGTGVMFNEQYFGPGTRLTVT.

This clonotype was seen ten or more times. This rearrangement joins TRBV7-2 to TRBJ2-7; maybe TRBD1 (6 bases). CDR1 is SGHTA and CDR2 is FQGNSA in the germline V gene. V was trimmed by 5 bases and J by 2 bases, leaving 13 bases between them. This CDR3 has 14 amino acids. The CDR3 region has the DNA TGTGCCAGCAGCGACAGAACAGGGACCTACGAGCAGTACTTC. Its translation: CASSDRTGTYEQYF.

For this clonotype: It may be a read error: a sequence one base away is much more abundant. The rearrangement links TRBV7-9 to TRBJ2-7; D unresolved. CDR1 is SEHNR and CDR2 is FQNEAQ in the germline V gene (reference sequence). The CDR3 is 13 amino acids. For the CDR3, the DNA is TGTGCCAGCAGCTTAGTTGTTTCGCTCGAGCAGAACTTC. It translates to CASSLVVSLEQNF.

This sequence joins TRBV7-9 and TRBJ1-1; D may be TRBD1 (6 bases). Germline values: CDR1 SEHNR, CDR2 FQNEAQ (reference sequence). The CDR3 sequence is 18 residues long. Trimming removed 1 base from V and 5 bases from J, with 23 bases in between. The chain's CDR3 is CASSLEGLFRGAQTEAFF. CDR3 DNA sequence: TGTGCCAGCAGCTTAGAGGGCTTATTTCGGGGGGCGCAAACTGAAGCTTTCTTT.

This clonotype was observed a single time. The chain carries TRBV25-1 and TRBJ2-2; perhaps TRBD1 as D (6 bases). V was trimmed by 5 bases and J by 9 bases, leaving 7 bases between them. The CDR3 has 11 amino acids. The germline gives CDR1 MGHDK, CDR2 SYGVNS. For the CDR3, the DNA is TGTGCCAGCAGTTGGGACAGGGAGCTGTTTTTT. Amino acids: CASSWDRELFF.

This clonotype was detected only a few times. The CDR3 DNA is TGCGCCAGCAGCCAAGATGACAGGGGTGGTAATTCACCCCTCCACTTT. Translating it yields CASSQDDRGGNSPLHF. The rearrangement joins TRBV4-3 to TRBJ1-6; TRBD1 matches at 8 bases. The CDR3 extends over 16 amino acids. J lost 6 bases, V lost 0 bases, and 4 bases had no gene match. The germline CDR1 and CDR2 sequences are LGHNA and YSLEER.

This clonotype was recorded many times. The J gene is TRBJ1-5, the V gene TRBV10-3, with TRBD1 matching 8 bases. The CDR3 is 15 residues long. CDR1 and CDR2 from the germline V gene are ENHRY and SYGVKD. J lost 4 bases, V lost 6 bases, and 8 bases had no gene match. CDR3 sequence: CAISMGQDANQPQHF. The CDR3 DNA is TGTGCCATCAGCATGGGACAGGACGCGAATCAGCCCCAGCATTTT.

Ten or more counts support this clonotype. The J gene is TRBJ1-2, the V gene TRBV6-6; no clear D gene. V gave up 6 bases and J gave up 1 base, with 15 bases separating them. The V gene's germline CDR1 is MNHNY and CDR2 SVGAGI (reference sequence). The CDR3 is 15 amino acids. The CDR3 sequence: CASSAMDGSNYGYTF. CDR3 nucleotide sequence: TGTGCCAGCAGCGCGATGGACGGAAGTAACTATGGCTACACCTTC.

The chain combines TRBV2 with TRBJ2-7; D might be TRBD1 or TRBD2, each matching 5 bases. Trimming removed 5 bases at V and 4 bases at J, with 18 bases between. This CDR3 comprises 15 residues. CDR1 and CDR2 from the germline V gene are SNHLY and FYNNEI. The CDR3 loop is CASSSGTGRVYEQYF. The CDR3 bases are TGTGCCAGCAGTTCCGGGACGGGAAGGGTTTACGAGCAGTACTTC.

This clonotype has just a few counts. The chain has TRBV20-1 and TRBJ2-7, with 10 nucleotides matching TRBD1. V was pared by 0 bases and J by 5 bases, with 4 bases of the junction left unmatched. The CDR3 has 14 residues. Germline CDR1 DFQATT, CDR2 SNEGSKA (reference sequence). The CDR3 loop is CSAREDRGYNEQYF. Here the CDR3 DNA reads TGCAGTGCTAGAGAGGACAGGGGGTACAACGAGCAGTACTTC.

V and J are TRBV7-8 and TRBJ2-2; tentative D call: TRBD1 (5 bases). Germline CDR1 is SGHVS and CDR2 is FQNEAQ. This CDR3 is 15 amino acids long. Trimming removed 4 bases at V and 4 bases at J, with 13 bases between. In DNA form, the CDR3 reads TGTGCCAGCAGCTCTAGTGGGGCCTCCACCGGGGAGCTGTTTTTT. As protein: CASSSSGASTGELFF.

This clonotype is a singleton in its sample. A much more abundant neighbour one base away suggests this may be a read error. The genes are TRBV12-3 or TRBV12-4 and TRBJ1-5; D is perhaps TRBD1 (6 bases). V lost 5 bases and J 3 bases, leaving 11 bases between the germline ends. The CDR3 sequence is 14 residues long. CDR3 DNA sequence: TGTGCCAGCAGTCGGGCAGGGGCCAATCAGCCCCAGCATTTT. It codes for CASSRAGANQPQHF.

This clonotype was found many times. This sequence joins TRBV7-9 and TRBJ1-6; 8 positions agree with TRBD1. Trimming removed 4 bases from V and 8 bases from J; junction bases left unmatched: 16. Germline V gene lookup returns CDR1 SEHNR and CDR2 FQNEAQ (reference sequence). CDR3 size: 18 residues. Here the CDR3 reads CASSWTAGGQGAYSPLHF. Here the CDR3 DNA reads TGTGCCAGCAGCTGGACCGCGGGGGGGCAGGGGGCTTATTCACCCCTCCACTTT.

Turning to this clonotype: The junction does not match germline at one end; this may be a read error. The chain links TRBV4-3 to TRBJ2-7; either TRBD1 or TRBD2 may fit D (5 bases each). Germline CDR1 and CDR2: LGHNA and YSLEER. CDR3 length: 14 residues. CDR3 bases: TGCGCCAGCACCCAAGGATGGGGGATCTACGAGCAGTACTTC. Translation: CASTQGWGIYEQYF.

With regard to this clonotype: Being one base from a much bigger clone, this may be a read error. As the CDR3 is not closed by the conserved phenylalanine or tryptophan, this likely results from a read error. CDR3 bases: TGTGCCAGCAGCTCCCCGGGCGGTAGGGGACAGACCCAGTACCTC. As protein: CASSSPGGRGQTQYL. The chain employs TRBV7-2 and TRBJ2-5, with D perhaps given as TRBD1 or TRBD2 (5 bases each). The V gene's germline CDR1 is SGHTA and CDR2 FQGNSA. V was cut by 4 bases and J by 6 bases, with 18 bases left in between. This CDR3 is built from 15 residues.

This chain uses TRBV20-1 with TRBJ2-7, with a tentative D call TRBD1 (6 bases). CDR1 is DFQATT and CDR2 is SNEGSKA in the germline V gene (reference sequence). The CDR3 contains 13 residues. V shed 6 bases and J shed 2 bases, with 14 bases lying between them. The CDR3 bases are TGCAGTGCCGACCGACAGGACCCCTACGAGCAGTACTTC. Residues: CSADRQDPYEQYF.

This clonotype has a count of ten or more. The V and J genes are TRBV10-3 and TRBJ2-7; 8 bases align to TRBD1. There are 13 residues in the CDR3. Trimming cost V 2 bases and J 6 bases; bases outside gene matches: 3. Germline-derived CDR1 and CDR2 are ENHRY and SYGVKD. CDR3 sequence (DNA): TGTGCCATCAGTGAGGCAGGGGGCCCCGAGCAGTACTTC. This translates into CAISEAGGPEQYF.

The rearrangement joins TRBV29-1 to TRBJ2-7; 7 bases fit TRBD1. With 7 bases clipped from V and 0 bases from J, the junction kept 6 bases outside the gene matches. The CDR3 is made up of 13 amino acids. CDR1 and CDR2 (germline): SQVTM, ANQGSEA. This CDR3 is CSAEPGGSYEQYF. CDR3 sequence (DNA): TGCAGCGCTGAGCCAGGGGGCTCCTACGAGCAGTACTTC.

This clonotype was seen a handful of times. This sequence joins TRBV2 and TRBJ2-7, with TRBD1 matching over 10 bases. CDR3 size: 11 residues. V was clipped by 6 bases and J by 9 bases; unmatched bases: 2. Looked up from germline, CDR1 is SNHLY and CDR2 is FYNNEI. CDR3 protein: CASSGDRGQYF. The DNA of the CDR3 is TGTGCCAGCAGCGGGGACAGGGGGCAGTACTTC.